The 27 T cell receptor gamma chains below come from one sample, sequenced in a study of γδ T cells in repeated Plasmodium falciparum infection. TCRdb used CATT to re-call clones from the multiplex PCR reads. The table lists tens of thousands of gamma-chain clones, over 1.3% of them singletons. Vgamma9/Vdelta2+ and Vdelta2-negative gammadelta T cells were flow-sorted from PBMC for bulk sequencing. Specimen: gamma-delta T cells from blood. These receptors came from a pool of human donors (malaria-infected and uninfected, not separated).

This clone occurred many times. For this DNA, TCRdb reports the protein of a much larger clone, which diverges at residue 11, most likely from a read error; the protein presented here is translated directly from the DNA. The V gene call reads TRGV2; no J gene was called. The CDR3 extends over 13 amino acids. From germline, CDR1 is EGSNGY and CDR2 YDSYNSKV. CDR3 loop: CATWDGPEHKRLF. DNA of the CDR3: TGTGCCACCTGGGACGGGCCTGAGCATAAGAGACTCTTT.

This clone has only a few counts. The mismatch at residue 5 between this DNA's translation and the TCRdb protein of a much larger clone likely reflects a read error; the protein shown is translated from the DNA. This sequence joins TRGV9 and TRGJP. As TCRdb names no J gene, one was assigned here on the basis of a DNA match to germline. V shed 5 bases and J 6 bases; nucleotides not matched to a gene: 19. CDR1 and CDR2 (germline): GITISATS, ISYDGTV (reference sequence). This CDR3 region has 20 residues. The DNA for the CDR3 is TGTGCCTTGTGGGGGGTCTGGTCTCTATTAGGAGAGTTGGGCAAAAAAATCAAGGTATTT. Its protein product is CALWGVWSLLGELGKKIKVF.

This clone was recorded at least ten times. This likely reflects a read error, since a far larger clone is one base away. The CDR3 region has the DNA TGTGCCACCTGGGATAGGCCCCAAGAGTTGGGCAAAAAAATCAAGGTATTT. Amino acid sequence: CATWDRPQELGKKIKVF. J is TRGJP and V is TRGV8. No J gene is reported in TCRdb; it was inferred here by comparing the DNA with germline. V shed 0 bases, J shed 4 bases, and the junction held 3 bases outside the gene matches. This CDR3 comprises 17 residues. Germline-derived CDR1 and CDR2 are VENAVY and YDSYNSRV.

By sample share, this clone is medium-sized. CDR3 residues: CALWRREELGKKIKVF. CDR3 DNA sequence: TGTGCCTTGTGGCGCCGGGAAGAGTTGGGCAAAAAAATCAAGGTATTT. V usage is TRGV9 and J usage is TRGJP. This CDR3 contains 16 residues. The J segment lost 5 bases and the V segment lost 6 bases, leaving 7 bases of the junction unmatched. Germline lookup yields CDR1 GITISATS and CDR2 ISYDGTV (reference sequence).

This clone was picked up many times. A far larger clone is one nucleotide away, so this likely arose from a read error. CDR3 in DNA: TGTGCCTTGTGGGACCCCGGGGAGTTGGGCAAAAAAATCAAGGTATTT. The encoded protein is CALWDPGELGKKIKVF. V and J are TRGV9 and TRGJP. The J gene, left out of TCRdb, was set here by checking the DNA against germline. Per germline, CDR1 GITISATS and CDR2 ISYDGTV (reference sequence). The CDR3 contains 16 residues. Trimming at V came to 4 bases and at J to 7 bases, leaving 7 bases not matched to a gene.

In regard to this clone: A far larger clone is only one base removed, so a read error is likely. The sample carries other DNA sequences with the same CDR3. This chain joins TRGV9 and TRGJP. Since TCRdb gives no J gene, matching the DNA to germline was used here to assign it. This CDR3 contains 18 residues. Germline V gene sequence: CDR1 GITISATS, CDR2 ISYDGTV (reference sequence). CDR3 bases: TGTGCCTTGTGGGAGGTGGTGGCGCAAGAGTTGGGTAAAAAAATCAAGGTATTT. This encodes CALWEVVAQELGKKIKVF.

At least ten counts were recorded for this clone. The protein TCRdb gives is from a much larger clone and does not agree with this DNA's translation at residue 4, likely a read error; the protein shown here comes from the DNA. CDR3 in amino acids: CALGEVKELGKKIKVF. Written as DNA, the CDR3 is TGTGCCTTGGGGGAGGTAAAGGAGTTGGGCAAAAAAATCAAGGTATTT. The chain is built from TRGV9 and TRGJP. TCRdb gives no J gene; it was assigned here by matching the DNA to germline. Germline values: CDR1 GITISATS, CDR2 ISYDGTV (reference sequence). The CDR3 is 16 amino acids.

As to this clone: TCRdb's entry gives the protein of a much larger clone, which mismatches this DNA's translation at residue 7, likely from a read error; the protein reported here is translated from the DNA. DNA for the CDR3: TGTGCCACCTGGTCTGCCACATATGTGAAACTCTTT. This codes for CATWSATYVKLF. V usage is TRGV4 and J usage is TRGJ1 or TRGJ2. J was trimmed by 12 bases and V by 6 bases; bases with no gene match: 14. Per germline, CDR1 EGSTGY and CDR2 YDSYTSSV. The CDR3 covers 12 residues.

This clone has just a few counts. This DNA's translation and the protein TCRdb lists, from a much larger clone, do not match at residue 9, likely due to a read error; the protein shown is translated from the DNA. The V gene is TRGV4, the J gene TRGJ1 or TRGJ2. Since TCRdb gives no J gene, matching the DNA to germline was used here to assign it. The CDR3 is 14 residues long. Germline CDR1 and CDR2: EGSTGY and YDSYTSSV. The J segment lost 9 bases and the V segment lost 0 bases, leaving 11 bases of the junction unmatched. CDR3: CATWDGLQGGKKLF. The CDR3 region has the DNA TGTGCCACCTGGGATGGGCTCCAAGGGGGTAAGAAACTCTTT.

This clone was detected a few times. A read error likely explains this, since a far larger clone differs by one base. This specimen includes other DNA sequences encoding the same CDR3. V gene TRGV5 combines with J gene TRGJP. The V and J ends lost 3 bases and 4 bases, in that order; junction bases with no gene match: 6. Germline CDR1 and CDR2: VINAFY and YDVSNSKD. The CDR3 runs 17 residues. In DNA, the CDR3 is TGTGCCACCTGGGACCGGCCCCAAGAGTTGGGCAAAAAAATCAAGGTATTT. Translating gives CATWDRPQELGKKIKVF.

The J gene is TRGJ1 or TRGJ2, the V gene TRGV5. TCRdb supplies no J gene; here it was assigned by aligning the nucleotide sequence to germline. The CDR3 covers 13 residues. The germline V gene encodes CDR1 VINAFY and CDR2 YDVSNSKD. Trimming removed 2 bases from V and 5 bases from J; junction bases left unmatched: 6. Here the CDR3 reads CATWDIGNYKKLF. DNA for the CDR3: TGTGCCACCTGGGACATAGGCAATTATAAGAAACTCTTT.

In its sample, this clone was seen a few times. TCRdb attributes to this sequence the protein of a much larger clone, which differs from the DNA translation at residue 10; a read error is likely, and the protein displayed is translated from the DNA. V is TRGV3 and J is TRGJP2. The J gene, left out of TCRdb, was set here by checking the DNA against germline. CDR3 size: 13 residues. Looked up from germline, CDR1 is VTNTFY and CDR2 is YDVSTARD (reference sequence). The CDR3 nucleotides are TGTGCCACCTGGGAACGCCTCCTCTGGACCAAGACGTTT. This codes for CATWERLLWTKTF.

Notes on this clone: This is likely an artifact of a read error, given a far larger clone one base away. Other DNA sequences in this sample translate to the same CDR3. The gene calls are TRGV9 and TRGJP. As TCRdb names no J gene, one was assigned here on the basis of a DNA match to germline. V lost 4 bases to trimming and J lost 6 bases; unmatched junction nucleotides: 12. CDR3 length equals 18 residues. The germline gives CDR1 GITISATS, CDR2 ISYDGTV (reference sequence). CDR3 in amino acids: CALWEIPQPELGKKIKVF. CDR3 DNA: TGTGCCTTGTGGGAAATTCCCCAGCCAGAGTTGGGCAAAAAAATCAAGGTATTT.

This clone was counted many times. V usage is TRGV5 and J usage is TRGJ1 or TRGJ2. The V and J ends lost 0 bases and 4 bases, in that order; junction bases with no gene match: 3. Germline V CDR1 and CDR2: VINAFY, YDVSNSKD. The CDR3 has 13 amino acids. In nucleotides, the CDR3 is TGTGCCACCTGGGACAGGAACTATTATAAGAAACTCTTT. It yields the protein CATWDRNYYKKLF.

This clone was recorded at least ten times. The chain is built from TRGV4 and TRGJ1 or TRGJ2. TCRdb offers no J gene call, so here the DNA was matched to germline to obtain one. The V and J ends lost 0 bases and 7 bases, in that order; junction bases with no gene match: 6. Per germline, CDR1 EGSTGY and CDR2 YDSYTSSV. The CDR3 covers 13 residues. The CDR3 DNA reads TGTGCCACCTGGGATGGGCCAAAGTATAAGAAACTCTTT. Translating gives CATWDGPKYKKLF.

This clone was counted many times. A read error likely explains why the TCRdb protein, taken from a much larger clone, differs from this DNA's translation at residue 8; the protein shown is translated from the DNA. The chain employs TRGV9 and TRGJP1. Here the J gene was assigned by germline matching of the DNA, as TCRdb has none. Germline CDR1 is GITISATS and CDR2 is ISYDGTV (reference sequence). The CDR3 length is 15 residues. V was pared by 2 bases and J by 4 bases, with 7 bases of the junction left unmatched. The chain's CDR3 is CALWEALDTGWFKIF. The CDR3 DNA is TGTGCCTTGTGGGAGGCCCTCGACACTGGTTGGTTCAAGATATTT.

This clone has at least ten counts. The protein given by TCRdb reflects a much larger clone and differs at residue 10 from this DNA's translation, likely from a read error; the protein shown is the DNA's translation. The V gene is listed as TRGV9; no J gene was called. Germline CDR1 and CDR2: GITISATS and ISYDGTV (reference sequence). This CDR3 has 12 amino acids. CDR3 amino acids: CALWEVPYKELF. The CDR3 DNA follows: TGTGCCTTGTGGGAGGTGCCCTATAAGGAACTCTTT.

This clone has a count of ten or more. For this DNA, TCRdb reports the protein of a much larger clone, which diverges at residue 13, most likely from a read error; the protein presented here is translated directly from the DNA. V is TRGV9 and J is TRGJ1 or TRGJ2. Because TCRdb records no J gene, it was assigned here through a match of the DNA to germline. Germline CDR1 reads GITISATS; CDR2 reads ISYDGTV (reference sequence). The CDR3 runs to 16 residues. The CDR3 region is CALWEVHNGENYRKLF. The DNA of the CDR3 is TGTGCCTTGTGGGAGGTGCACAATGGCGAAAATTATAGGAAACTCTTT.

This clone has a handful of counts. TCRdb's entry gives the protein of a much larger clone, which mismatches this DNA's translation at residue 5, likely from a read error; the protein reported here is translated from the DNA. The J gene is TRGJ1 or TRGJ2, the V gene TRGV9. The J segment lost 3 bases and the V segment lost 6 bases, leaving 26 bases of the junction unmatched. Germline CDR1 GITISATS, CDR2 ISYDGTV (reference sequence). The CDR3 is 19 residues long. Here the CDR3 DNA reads TGTGCCTTGTGGTCACGTCCGGTCACCCGAGGTATCGGTTATTATAAGAAACTCTTT. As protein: CALWSRPVTRGIGYYKKLF.

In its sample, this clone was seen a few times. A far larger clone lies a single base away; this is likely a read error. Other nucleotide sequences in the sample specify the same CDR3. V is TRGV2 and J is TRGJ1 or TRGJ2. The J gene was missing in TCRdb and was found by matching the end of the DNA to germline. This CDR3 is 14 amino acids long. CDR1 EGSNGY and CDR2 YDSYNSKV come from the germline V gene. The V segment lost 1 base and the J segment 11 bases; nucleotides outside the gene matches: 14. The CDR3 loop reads CATWDGPQHREKLF. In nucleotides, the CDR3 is TGTGCCACCTGGGACGGACCTCAACATCGGGAGAAACTCTTT.

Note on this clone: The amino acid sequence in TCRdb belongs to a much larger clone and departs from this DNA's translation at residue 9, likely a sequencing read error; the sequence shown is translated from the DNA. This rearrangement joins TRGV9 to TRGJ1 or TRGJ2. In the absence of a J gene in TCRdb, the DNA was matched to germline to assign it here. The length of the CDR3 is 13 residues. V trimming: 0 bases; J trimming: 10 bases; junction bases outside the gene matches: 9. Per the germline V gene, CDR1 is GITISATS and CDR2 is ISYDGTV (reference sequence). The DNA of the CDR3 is TGTGCCTTGTGGGAGGTGCAAGGGCAAAAGAAACTCTTT. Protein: CALWEVQGQKKLF.

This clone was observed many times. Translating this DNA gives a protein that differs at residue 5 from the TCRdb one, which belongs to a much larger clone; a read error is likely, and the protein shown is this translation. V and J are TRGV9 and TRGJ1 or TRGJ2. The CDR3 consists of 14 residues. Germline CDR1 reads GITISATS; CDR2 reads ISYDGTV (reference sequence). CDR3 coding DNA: TGTGCCTTGTGGGGGGTGCGGGGTTATTATAAGAAACTCTTT. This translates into CALWGVRGYYKKLF.

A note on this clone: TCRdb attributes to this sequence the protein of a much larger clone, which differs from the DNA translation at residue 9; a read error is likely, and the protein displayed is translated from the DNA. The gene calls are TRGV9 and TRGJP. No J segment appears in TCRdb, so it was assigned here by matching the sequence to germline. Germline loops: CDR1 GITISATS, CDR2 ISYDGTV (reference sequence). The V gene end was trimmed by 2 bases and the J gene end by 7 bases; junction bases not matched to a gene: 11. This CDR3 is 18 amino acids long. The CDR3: CALWEDNKRELGKKIKVF. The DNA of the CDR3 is TGTGCCTTGTGGGAGGACAATAAGAGGGAGTTGGGCAAAAAAATCAAGGTATTT.

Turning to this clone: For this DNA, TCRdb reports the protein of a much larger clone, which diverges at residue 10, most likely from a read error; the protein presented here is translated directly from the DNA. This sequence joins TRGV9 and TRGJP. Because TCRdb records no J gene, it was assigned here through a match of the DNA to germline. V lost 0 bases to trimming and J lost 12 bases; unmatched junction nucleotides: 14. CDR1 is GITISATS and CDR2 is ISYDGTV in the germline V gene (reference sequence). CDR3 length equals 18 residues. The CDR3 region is CALWEVSADAAGKKIKVF. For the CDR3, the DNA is TGTGCCTTGTGGGAGGTGTCGGCAGACGCTGCGGGCAAAAAAATCAAGGTATTT.

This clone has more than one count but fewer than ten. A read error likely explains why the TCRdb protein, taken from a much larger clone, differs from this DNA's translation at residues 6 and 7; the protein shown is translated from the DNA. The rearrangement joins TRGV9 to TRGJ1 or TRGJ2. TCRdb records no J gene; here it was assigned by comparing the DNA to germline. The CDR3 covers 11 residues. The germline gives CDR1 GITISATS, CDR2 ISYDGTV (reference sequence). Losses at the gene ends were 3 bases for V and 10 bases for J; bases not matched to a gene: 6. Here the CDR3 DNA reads TGTGCCTTGTGGGAGACCAGAAAGAAACTCTTT. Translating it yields CALWETRKKLF.

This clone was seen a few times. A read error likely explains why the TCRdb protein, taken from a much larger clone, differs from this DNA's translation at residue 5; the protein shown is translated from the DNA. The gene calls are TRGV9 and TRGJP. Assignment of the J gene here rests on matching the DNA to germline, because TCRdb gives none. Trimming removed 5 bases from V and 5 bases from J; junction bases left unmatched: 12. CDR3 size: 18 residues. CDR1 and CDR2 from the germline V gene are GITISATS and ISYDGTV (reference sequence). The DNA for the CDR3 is TGTGCCTTGTGGGGGGAACCTGATAAAGAGTTGGGCAAAAAAATCAAGGTATTT. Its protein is CALWGEPDKELGKKIKVF.

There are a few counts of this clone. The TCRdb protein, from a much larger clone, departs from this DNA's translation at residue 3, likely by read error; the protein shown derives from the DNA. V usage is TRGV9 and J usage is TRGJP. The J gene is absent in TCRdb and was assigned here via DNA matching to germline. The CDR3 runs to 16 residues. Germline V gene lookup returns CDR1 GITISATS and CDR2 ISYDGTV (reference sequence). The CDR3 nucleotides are TGTGCCTCGTGGAAGGGGTTGGGGTTGGGCAAAAAAATCAAGGTATTT. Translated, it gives CASWKGLGLGKKIKVF.